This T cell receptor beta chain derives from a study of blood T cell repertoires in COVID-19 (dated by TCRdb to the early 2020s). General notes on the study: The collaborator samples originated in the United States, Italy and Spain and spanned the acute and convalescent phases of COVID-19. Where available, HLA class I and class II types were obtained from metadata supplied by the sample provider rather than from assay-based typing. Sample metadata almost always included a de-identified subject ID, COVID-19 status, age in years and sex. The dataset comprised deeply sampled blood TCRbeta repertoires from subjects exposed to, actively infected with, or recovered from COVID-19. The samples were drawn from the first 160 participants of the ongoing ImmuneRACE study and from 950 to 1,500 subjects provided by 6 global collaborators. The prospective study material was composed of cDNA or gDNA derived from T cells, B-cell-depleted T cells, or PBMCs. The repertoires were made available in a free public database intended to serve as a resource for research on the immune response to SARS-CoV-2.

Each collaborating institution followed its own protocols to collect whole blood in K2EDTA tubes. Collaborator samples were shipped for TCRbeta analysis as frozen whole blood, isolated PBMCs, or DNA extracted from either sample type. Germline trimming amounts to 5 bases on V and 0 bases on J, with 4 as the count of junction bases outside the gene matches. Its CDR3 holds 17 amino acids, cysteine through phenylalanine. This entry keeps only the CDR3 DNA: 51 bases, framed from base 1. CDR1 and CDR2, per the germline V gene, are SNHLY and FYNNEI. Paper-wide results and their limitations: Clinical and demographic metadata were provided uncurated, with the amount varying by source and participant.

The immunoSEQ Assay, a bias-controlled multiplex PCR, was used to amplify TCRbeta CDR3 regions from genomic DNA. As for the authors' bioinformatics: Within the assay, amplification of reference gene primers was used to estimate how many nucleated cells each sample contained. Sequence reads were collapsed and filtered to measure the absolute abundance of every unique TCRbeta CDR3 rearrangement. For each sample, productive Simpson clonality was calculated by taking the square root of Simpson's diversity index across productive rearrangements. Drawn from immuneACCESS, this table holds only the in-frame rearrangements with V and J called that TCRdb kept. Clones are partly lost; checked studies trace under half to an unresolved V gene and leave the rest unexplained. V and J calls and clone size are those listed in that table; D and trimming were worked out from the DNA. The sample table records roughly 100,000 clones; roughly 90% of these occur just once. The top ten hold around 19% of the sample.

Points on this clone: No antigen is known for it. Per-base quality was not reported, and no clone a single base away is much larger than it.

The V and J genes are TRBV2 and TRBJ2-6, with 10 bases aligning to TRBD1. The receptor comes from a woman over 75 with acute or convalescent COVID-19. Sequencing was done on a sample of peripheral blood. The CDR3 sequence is CASSTGTGASGANVLTF. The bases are TGTGCCAGCAGTACCGGGACAGGGGCCTCTGGGGCCAACGTCCTGACTTTC.